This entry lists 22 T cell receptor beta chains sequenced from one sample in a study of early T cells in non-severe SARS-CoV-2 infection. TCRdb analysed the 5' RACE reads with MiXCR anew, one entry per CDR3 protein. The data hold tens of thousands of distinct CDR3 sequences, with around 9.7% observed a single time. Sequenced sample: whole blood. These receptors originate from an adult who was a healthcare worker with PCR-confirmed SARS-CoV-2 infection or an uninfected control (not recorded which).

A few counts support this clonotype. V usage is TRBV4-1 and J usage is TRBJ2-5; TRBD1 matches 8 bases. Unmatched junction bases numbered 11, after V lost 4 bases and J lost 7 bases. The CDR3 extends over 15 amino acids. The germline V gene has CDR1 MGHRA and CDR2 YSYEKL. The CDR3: CASSLLLDRAGTQYF. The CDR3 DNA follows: TGCGCCAGCAGCCTACTATTGGACAGGGCTGGGACCCAGTACTTC.

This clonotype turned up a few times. The CDR3 DNA is TGTGCCAGCAGCTTAAATTTACAGGGGTATAATGAAAAACTGTTTTTT. It specifies CASSLNLQGYNEKLFF. The V and J genes are TRBV7-9 and TRBJ1-4, with TRBD1 matching 7 bases. The CDR3 is 16 amino acids. The germline CDR1 and CDR2 sequences are SEHNR and FQNEAQ (reference sequence). The J segment lost 4 bases and the V segment lost 2 bases, leaving 7 bases of the junction unmatched.

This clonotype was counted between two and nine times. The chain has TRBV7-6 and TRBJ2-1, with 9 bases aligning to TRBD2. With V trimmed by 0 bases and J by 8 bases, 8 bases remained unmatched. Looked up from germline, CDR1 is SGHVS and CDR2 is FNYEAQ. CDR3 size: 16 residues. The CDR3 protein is CASSLAQSSGGYEQFF. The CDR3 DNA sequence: TGTGCCAGCAGCTTAGCGCAGTCCAGCGGGGGGTATGAGCAGTTCTTC.

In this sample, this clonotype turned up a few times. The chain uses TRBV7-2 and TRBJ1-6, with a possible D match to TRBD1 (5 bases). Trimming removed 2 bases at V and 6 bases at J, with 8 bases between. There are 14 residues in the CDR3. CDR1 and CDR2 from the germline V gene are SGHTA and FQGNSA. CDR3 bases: TGTGCCAGCAGCTTACCGACAGTTAATTCACCCCTCCACTTT. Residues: CASSLPTVNSPLHF.

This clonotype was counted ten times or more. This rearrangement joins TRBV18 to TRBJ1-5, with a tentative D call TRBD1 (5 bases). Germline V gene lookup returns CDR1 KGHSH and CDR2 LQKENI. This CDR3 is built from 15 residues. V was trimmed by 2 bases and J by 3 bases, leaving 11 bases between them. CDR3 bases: TGTGCCAGCTCACCAGACAGTGGGTACAATCAGCCCCAGCATTTT. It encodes CASSPDSGYNQPQHF.

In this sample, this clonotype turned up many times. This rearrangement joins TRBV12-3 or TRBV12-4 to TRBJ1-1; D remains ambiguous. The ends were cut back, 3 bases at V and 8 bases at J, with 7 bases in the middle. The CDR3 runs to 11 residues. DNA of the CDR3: TGTGCCAGCAGTTTGGGCCCCGAAGCTTTCTTT. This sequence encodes CASSLGPEAFF.

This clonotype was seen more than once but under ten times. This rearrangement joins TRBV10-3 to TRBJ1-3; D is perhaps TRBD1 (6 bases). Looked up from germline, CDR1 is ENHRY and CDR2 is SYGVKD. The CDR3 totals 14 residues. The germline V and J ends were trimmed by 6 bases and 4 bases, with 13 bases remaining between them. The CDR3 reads CAISAQGYGNTIYF. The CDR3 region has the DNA TGTGCCATCAGCGCACAGGGATACGGAAACACCATATATTTT.

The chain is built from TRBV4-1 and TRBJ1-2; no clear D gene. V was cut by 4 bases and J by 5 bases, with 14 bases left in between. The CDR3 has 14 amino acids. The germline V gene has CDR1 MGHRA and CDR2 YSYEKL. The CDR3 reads CASSPEAGVYGYTF. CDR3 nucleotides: TGCGCCAGCAGCCCAGAAGCGGGAGTATATGGCTACACCTTC.

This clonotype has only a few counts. CDR3 sequence reads: CASSFAGELFF. For the CDR3, the DNA is TGTGCCAGCAGTTTCGCCGGGGAGCTGTTTTTT. The chain recombines TRBV12-3 or TRBV12-4 with TRBJ2-2; no clear D. This CDR3 region has 11 residues. V shed 3 bases and J shed 6 bases, with 2 bases lying between them.

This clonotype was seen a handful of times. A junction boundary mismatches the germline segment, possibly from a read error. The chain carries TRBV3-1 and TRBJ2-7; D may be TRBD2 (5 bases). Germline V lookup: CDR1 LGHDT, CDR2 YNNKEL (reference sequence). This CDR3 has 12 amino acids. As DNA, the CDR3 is TGTGCCAGCAGAGCAACCCCCGGACTTCTTGACTTC. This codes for CASRATPGLLDF.

CDR3 coding DNA: TGTGCCAGCAGTCTTCTCGTATCGGGGGATACGCAGTATTTT. Protein sequence: CASSLLVSGDTQYF. This sequence joins TRBV2 and TRBJ2-3; tentative D call: TRBD2 (5 bases). Germline assignment: CDR1 SNHLY and CDR2 FYNNEI. The CDR3 runs 14 residues. V lost 5 bases to trimming and J lost 6 bases, with 15 bases between them.

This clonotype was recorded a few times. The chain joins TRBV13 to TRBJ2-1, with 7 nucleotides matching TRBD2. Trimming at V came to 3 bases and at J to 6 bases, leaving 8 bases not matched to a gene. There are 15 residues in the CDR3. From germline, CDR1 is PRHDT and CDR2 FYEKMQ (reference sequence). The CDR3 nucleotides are TGTGCCAGCAGCTTCGGTGACGGGGGGTTCAATGAGCAGTTCTTC. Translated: CASSFGDGGFNEQFF.

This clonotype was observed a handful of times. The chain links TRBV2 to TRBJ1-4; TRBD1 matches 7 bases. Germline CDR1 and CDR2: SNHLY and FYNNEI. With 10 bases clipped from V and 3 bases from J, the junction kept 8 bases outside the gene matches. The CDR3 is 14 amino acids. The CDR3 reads CATKRTGSNEKLFF. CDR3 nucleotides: TGTGCCACGAAAAGGACAGGATCTAATGAAAAACTGTTTTTT.

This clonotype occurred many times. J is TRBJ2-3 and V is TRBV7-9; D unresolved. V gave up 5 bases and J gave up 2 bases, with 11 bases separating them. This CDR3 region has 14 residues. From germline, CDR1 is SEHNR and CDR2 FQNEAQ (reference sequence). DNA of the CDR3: TGTGCCAGCAGCGTTGGATCGTACACAGATACGCAGTATTTT. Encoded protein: CASSVGSYTDTQYF.

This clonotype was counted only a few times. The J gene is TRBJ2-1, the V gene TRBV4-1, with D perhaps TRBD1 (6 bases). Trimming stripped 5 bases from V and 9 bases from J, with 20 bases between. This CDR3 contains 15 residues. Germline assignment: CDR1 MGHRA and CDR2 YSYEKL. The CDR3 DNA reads TGCGCCAGCAGCACTGCTGGAACGGCGACAGGTGAGCAGTTCTTC. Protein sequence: CASSTAGTATGEQFF.

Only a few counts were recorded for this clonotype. The CDR3 spells CSASLTANTEAFF. In DNA, the CDR3 is TGCAGTGCTAGCTTGACAGCGAACACTGAAGCTTTCTTT. The rearrangement joins TRBV20-1 to TRBJ1-1; weak D call: TRBD1 (5 bases). The CDR3 runs to 13 residues. The germline V gene has CDR1 DFQATT and CDR2 SNEGSKA (reference sequence). Trimming took 3 bases from V and 1 from J, leaving 9 bases between them.

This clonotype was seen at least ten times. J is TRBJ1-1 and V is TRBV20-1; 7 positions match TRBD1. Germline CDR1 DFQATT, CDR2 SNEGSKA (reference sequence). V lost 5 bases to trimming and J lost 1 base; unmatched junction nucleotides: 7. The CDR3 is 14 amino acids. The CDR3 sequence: CSAVNRGGNTEAFF. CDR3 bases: TGCAGTGCTGTTAACAGGGGAGGGAACACTGAAGCTTTCTTT.

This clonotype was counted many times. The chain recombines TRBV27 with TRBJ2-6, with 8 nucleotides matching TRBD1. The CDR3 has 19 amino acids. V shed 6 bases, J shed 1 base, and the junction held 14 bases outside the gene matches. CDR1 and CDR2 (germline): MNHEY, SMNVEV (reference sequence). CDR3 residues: CASSLLGQGVHSGANVLTF. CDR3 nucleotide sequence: TGTGCCAGCAGCCTATTAGGACAGGGTGTCCATTCTGGGGCCAACGTCCTGACTTTC.

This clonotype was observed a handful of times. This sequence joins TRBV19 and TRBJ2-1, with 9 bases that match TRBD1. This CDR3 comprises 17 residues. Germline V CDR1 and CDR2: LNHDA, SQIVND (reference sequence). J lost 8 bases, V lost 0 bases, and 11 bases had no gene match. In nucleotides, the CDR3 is TGTGCCAGTAGTATAGATCACGGGGACAGGGTTAGGGATGAGCAGTTCTTC. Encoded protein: CASSIDHGDRVRDEQFF.

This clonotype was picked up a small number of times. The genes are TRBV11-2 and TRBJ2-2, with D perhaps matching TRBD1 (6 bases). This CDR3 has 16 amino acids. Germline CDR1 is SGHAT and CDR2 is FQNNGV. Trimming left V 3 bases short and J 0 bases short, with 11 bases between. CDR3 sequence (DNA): TGTGCCAGCAGCTTTAGGGGGAGCTCGAACACCGGGGAGCTGTTTTTT. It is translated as CASSFRGSSNTGELFF.

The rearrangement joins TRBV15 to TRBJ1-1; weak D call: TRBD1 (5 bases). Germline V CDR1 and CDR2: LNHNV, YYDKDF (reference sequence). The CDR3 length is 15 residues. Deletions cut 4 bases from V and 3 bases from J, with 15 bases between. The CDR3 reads CATSNRTSWDTEAFF. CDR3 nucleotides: TGTGCCACCAGCAATCGGACATCTTGGGACACTGAAGCTTTCTTT.

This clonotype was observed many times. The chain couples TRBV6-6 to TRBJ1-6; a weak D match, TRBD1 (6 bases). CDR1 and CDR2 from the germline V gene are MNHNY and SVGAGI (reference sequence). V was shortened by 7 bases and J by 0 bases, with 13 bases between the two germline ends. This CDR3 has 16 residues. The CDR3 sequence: CASTQRGGSYNSPLHF. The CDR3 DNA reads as TGTGCCAGCACACAAAGGGGGGGCTCCTATAATTCACCCCTCCACTTT.